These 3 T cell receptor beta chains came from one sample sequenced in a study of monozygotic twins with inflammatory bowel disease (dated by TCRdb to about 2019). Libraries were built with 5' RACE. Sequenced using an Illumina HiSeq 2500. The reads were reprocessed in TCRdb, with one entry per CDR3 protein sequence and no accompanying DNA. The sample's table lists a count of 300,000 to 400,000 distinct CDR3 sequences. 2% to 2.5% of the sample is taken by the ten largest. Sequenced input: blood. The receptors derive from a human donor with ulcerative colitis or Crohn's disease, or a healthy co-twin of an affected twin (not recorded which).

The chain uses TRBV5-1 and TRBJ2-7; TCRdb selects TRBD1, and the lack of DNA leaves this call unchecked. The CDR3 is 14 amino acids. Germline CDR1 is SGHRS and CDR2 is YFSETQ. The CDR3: CASSLSTGNYEQYF.

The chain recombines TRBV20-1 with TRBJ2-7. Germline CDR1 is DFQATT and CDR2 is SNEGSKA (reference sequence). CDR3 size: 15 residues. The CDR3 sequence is CSARANRLSIYEQYF.

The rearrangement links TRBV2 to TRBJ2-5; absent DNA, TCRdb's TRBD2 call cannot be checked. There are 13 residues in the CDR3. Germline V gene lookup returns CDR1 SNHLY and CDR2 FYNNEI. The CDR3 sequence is CASSGRRQETQYF.